Here is one T cell receptor (beta chain) with its context. Antigen unknown. The data stem from a study of regulatory T cells in long-lasting Graves disease. Study conclusions and caveats: The study found persistent patients shared more public clonotypes (over 2,500) than new patients (nearly 1,000).

Looked up from germline, CDR1 is MGHDK and CDR2 is SYGVNS. Trimming removed 6 bases from V and 14 bases from J; junction bases left unmatched: 11. CDR3 size: 13 residues. For TCR beta, libraries came from iRepertoire HTBI primers and Arm-PCR of CDR3 regions. TCRdb reprocessed the multiplex PCR reads via MiXCR and lists one record per CDR3 protein. Of hundreds of thousands of distinct CDR3 sequences in the sample, approximately 15% were seen once. Time point defined: newly diagnosed GD, antithyroid drugs for less than 3 months. From PBMCs, RNA was extracted and then used to make the TCR library. The same data also contributed to another study, on T cells in Graves' hyperthyroidism and ophthalmopathy.

The receptor was derived from a man aged 35-49 years with Graves disease. This sample comprised peripheral blood mononuclear cells (PBMCs), obtained at new diagnosis, from a patient treated with antithyroid drugs. V usage is TRBV25-1 and J usage is TRBJ2-1, with 9 bases matching TRBD2. The CDR3 reads CASRDHLAGNKFF. CDR3 in DNA: TGTGCCAGCAGGGACCACCTAGCGGGGAATAAGTTCTTC.